These T cell receptor beta chains were read from a single sample in a study of technical replicates of blood from several donors. Generated by immunoSEQ multiplex PCR, the TCRdb table keeps only in-frame clones and is missing some. The top ten clones hold around 0.3% of a sample with more than 75,000 clones, 80% to 95% of them seen once. The sequenced sample consisted of T cells isolated from PBMCs. These receptors were taken from a human donor in good health. CDR3s include the opening cysteine and the closing phenylalanine or tryptophan. The D gene is left open where the match is weak. Where a row states a size, it is once, few, many or the class of an expanded clone; other rows omit it.

d_gene,j_gene,v_gene,abundance,CDR3nt,CDR3aa
.,TRBJ2-1,TRBV7-2,.,TGTGCCAGCAGCCCGGCGGGTGAGCAGTTCTTC,CASSPAGEQFF
TRBD2,TRBJ2-1,TRBV5-5,.,TGTGCCAGCAGCTTTTCTCTAGCGGGAGCTCTGGATGAGCAGTTCTTC,CASSFSLAGALDEQFF
.,TRBJ2-7,TRBV9,.,TGTGCCAGCAGCGATCACTCGACAGACATCCCATACGAGCAGTACTTC,CASSDHSTDIPYEQYF
.,TRBJ2-2,TRBV7-9,.,TGTGCCAGCAGCTGGTACAAATCACGCACCGGGGAGCTGTTTTTT,CASSWYKSRTGELFF
TRBD2,TRBJ2-7,TRBV19,.,TGTGCCAGTAGTTCCGGGACTAGCGGGATTGGGCCGGCGGTCGAGCAGTACTTC,CASSSGTSGIGPAVEQYF
.,TRBJ2-2,TRBV28,.,TGTGCCAGCAGTTTTTCTACCGGGGAGCTGTTTTTT,CASSFSTGELFF
.,TRBJ2-3,TRBV27,.,TGTGCCAGCAGGTTCGCGGTAGGGGCACGGACAGATACGCAGTATTTT,CASRFAVGARTDTQYF
TRBD1,TRBJ2-7,TRBV11-3,.,TGTGCCAGCACCTACAGGGGCGAGCAGTACTTC,CASTYRGEQYF
.,TRBJ2-7,TRBV10-2,.,TGCGCCAGCAGCCCCGACATCTACGAGCAGTACTTC,CASSPDIYEQYF
TRBD1,TRBJ1-5,TRBV7-9,.,TGTGCCAGCAGCACGACAGGGTTCAATCAGCCCCAGCATTTT,CASSTTGFNQPQHF
.,TRBJ1-2,TRBV2,.,TGTGCCAGCAGTGAACCCAGGGAACACTATGGCTACACCTTC,CASSEPREHYGYTF
TRBD1,TRBJ2-1,TRBV5-1,.,TGCGCCAGCAGCTTGGCAGCCGCGGGACAGGAGAATGAGCAGTTCTTC,CASSLAAAGQENEQFF
TRBD2,TRBJ2-7,TRBV5-4,.,TGTGCCAGCAGCCCCCCGGGGACTAGCCCCTACGAGCAGTACTTC,CASSPPGTSPYEQYF
TRBD2,TRBJ2-5,TRBV5-1,once,TGCGCCAGCAGCTTAGGGCTAGCGGGGGGGACCCAAGAGACCCAGTACTTC,CASSLGLAGGTQETQYF
.,TRBJ2-1,TRBV6-5,once,TGTGCCAGCAGTTACGATAGCGATTACTCCTACAATGAGCAGTTCTTC,CASSYDSDYSYNEQFF
.,TRBJ2-2,TRBV29-1,.,TGCAGTTTTAGCGTCACCGGGGAGCTGTTTTTT,CSFSVTGELFF
.,TRBJ2-7,TRBV18,.,TGTGCCAGCTCCCAAGGGACAACCTACGAGCAGTACTTC,CASSQGTTYEQYF
TRBD2,TRBJ2-1,TRBV4-2,.,TGTGCCAGCAGCCAGCGGACTAGCGGGAGAATCAATGAGCAGTTCTTC,CASSQRTSGRINEQFF
.,TRBJ2-2,TRBV9,.,TGTGCCAGCAGCTCATTACAGGGAGCCGGGGAGCTGTTTTTT,CASSSLQGAGELFF
TRBD2,TRBJ2-2,TRBV5-1,.,TGCGCCAGCAGCAAACTCGGGGGACTAGGGGGCACCGGGGAGCTGTTTTTT,CASSKLGGLGGTGELFF
.,TRBJ2-1,TRBV2,.,TGTGCCAGCAGTGTACTTAGCGACCGATTATTAAGTCTTAGGTATGAGCAGTTCTTC,CASSVLSDRLLSLRYEQFF
TRBD2,TRBJ2-1,TRBV5-1,once,TGCGCCAGCAGCTCACCGGGACTAGGGGGCAATGAGCAGTTCTTC,CASSSPGLGGNEQFF
.,TRBJ1-1,TRBV13,.,TGTGCCAGCAGCTTAGCAGGGCCGAGGACTGAAGCTTTCTTT,CASSLAGPRTEAFF
.,TRBJ2-7,TRBV10-3,few,TGTGCCATCGAACAGGCTGGTGAGCAGTACTTC,CAIEQAGEQYF
.,TRBJ2-7,TRBV7-2,.,TGTGCCAGCAGCTTAGCTGAGGGCTCCTACGAGCAGTACTTC,CASSLAEGSYEQYF
TRBD1,TRBJ1-2,TRBV6-1,.,TGTGCCAGCAGTGTTGGGACAGGCTCCTATGGCTACACCTTC,CASSVGTGSYGYTF
.,TRBJ2-1,TRBV11-3,.,TGTGCCAGCAGCTTAGGTCAGGGGGCTAGCGGGAAGGGGTCCTACAATGAGCAGTTCTTC,CASSLGQGASGKGSYNEQFF
TRBD2,TRBJ2-3,TRBV7-9,.,TGTGCCAGCAGAAGCGGGACTCAGCGCCGAGATACGCAGTATTTT,CASRSGTQRRDTQYF
.,TRBJ2-2,TRBV5-1,.,TGCGCCAGCAGCTTGGGGAGGGGCACCGGGGAGCTGTTTTTT,CASSLGRGTGELFF
.,TRBJ2-1,TRBV12-5,.,TGTGCTAGTGGTTTTGTCCTGAGGGCGGTCTACAATGAGCAGTTCTTC,CASGFVLRAVYNEQFF
.,TRBJ2-7,TRBV7-9,.,TGTGCCAGCAGCTTGTTCGAGGACTACGAGCAGTACTTC,CASSLFEDYEQYF
.,TRBJ2-5,TRBV10-3,.,TGTGCCATCAGTGAGTCCCGTGTCTTCCAGGGCTTACTGGAGACCCAGTACTTC,CAISESRVFQGLLETQYF
TRBD2,TRBJ2-7,TRBV27,.,TGTGCCAGCAGTTGGACTAGCGGGGTTACCTACGAGCAGTACTTC,CASSWTSGVTYEQYF
.,TRBJ2-5,TRBV7-8,once,TGTGCCAGCAGCCCCCCGTTTTGGACCCAGTACTTC,CASSPPFWTQYF
.,TRBJ1-1,TRBV7-9,.,TGTGCCAGCAGCTTAACTGCAGGCATGAACACTGAAGCTTTCTTT,CASSLTAGMNTEAFF
.,TRBJ1-1,TRBV6-1,few,TGTGCCAGCAGTGAACCCCTCGAGGAAGCTTTCTTT,CASSEPLEEAFF
.,TRBJ1-2,TRBV6-1,.,TGTGCCAGCAGGGCCCCCGACTATGGCTACACCTTC,CASRAPDYGYTF